This T cell receptor (beta chain) was retrieved from a study of blood T cell repertoires in COVID-19 (dated by TCRdb to about 2020). With respect to the entire study: Collaborator samples came from the United States, Italy and Spain and covered acute and convalescent phases of COVID-19. The material from the prospective study consisted of cDNA or gDNA derived from T cells, B-cell-depleted T cells, or PBMCs. The dataset comprised deeply sampled blood TCRbeta repertoires from subjects exposed to, actively infected with, or recovered from COVID-19. A freely available public database, intended as a resource for researchers studying the immune response to SARS-CoV-2, is where the repertoires were released. The samples were drawn from two sources: the first 160 participants of the ongoing ImmuneRACE study, and 950 to 1,500 subjects contributed by 6 global collaborators. Nearly every sample came with metadata listing a de-identified subject ID, COVID-19 status, age in years and sex. Where available, HLA class I and class II types were obtained from metadata supplied by the sample provider rather than from assay-based typing. Broad study findings and their caveats: Clinical and demographic metadata were provided uncurated, with the amount varying by source and participant.

Participants in the prospective study were enrolled through a virtual design, were aged about 18 to 90 years, and lived in about two dozen United States geographic areas. In the prospective study, participants were assigned to cohorts based on the clinical history participants reported in a screening survey and a study questionnaire. Exposed participants had been in contact, within 2 weeks of entering the study, with a person who had a PCR-confirmed or clinician-diagnosed case of COVID-19. Mobile phlebotomists in the prospective study collected whole blood, serum and a nasopharyngeal or oropharyngeal swab from every participant. Participants in the prospective study had the option to provide additional blood draws and questionnaires over a roughly two-month period. Before DNA extraction, prospective study blood samples were shipped either frozen or at room temperature. TCRbeta CDR3 regions were amplified from genomic DNA by means of the immunoSEQ Assay, a bias-controlled multiplex PCR. In the source study's methods: The number of nucleated cells in each sample was estimated from the amplification of reference gene primers within the assay. To quantify the absolute abundance of each unique TCRbeta CDR3 rearrangement, sequence reads were collapsed and filtered. Productive Simpson clonality was computed per sample as the square root of Simpson's diversity index over productive rearrangements. Sourced from immuneACCESS, this table was stored by TCRdb with only in-frame sequences that have V and J called. A share of the clones is absent; for the studies checked, an unresolved V gene accounts for under half, and the remainder has no known explanation. V, J and clone size were drawn from that table, and D and trimming were deduced from the DNA. Here the sample has about 150,000 clones; about nine tenths occur a single time. The ten most abundant clones make up approximately 4% of the sample.

On this clone: The specificity of this receptor is unknown. No base quality information exists; no much larger clone differs at one position.

For CDR1 and CDR2, the germline V gene lists KGHSH and LQKENI. Taken from cysteine to phenylalanine, the CDR3 has 16 residues. Only the CDR3 portion is preserved as DNA: 48 bases, with reading frame beginning at the first base. Trimmed from V: 6 bases; trimmed from J: 2 bases; junction bases lacking a gene match: 10. Material for sequencing was PBMCs or T cells enriched from blood (not recorded which). This chain is built from TRBV18 and TRBJ2-4, with 7 middle bases fitting TRBD1. The TCR originated in a woman aged 40 to 50 who had been exposed to COVID-19. The DNA sequence is given as TGTGCCAGCTCCCTCGACAGGGCCTCTTCCAAAAACATTCAGTACTTC. Its amino acids are CASSLDRASSKNIQYF.